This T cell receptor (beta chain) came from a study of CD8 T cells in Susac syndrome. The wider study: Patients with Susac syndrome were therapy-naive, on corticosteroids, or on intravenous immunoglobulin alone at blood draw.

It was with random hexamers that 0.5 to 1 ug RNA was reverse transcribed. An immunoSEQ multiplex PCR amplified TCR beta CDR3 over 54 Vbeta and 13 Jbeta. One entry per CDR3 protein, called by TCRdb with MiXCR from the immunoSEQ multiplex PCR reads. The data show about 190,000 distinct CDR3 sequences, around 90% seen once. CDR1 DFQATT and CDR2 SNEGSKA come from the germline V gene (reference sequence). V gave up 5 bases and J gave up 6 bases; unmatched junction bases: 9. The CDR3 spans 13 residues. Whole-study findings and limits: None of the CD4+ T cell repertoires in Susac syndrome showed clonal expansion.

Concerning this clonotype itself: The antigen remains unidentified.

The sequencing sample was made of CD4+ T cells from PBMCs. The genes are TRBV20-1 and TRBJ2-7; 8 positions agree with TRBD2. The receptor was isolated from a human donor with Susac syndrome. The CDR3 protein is CSAQSGSPSEQYF. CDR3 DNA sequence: TGCAGTGCTCAGAGCGGGAGCCCCTCCGAGCAGTACTTC.